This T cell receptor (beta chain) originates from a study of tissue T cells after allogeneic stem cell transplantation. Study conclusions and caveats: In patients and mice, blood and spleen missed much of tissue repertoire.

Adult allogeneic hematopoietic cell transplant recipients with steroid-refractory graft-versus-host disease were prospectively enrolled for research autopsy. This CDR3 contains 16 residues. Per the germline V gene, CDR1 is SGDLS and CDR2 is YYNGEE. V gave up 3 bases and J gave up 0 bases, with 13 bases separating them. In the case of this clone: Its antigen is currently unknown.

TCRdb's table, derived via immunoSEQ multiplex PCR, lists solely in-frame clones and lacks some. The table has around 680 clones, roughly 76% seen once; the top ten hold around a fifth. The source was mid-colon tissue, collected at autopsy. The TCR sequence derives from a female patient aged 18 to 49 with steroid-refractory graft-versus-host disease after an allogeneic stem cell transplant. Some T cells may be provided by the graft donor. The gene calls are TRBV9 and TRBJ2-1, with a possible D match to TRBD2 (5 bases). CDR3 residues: CASSGITRRSYNEQFF. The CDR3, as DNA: TGTGCCAGCAGCGGCATTACTAGGCGCTCCTACAATGAGCAGTTCTTC. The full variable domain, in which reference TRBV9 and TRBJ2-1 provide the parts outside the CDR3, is DSGVTQTPKHLITATGQRVTLRCSPRSGDLSVYWYQQSLDQGLQFLIQYYNGEERAKGNILERFSAQQFPDLHSELNLSSLELGDSALYFCASSGITRRSYNEQFFGPGTRLTVL.